The 19 T cell receptor beta chains reported below all come from one sample, sequenced in a study of T-cell reconstitution after alpha-beta-depleted transplantation in children. Unique molecular identifiers tagged the TCRbeta library. Via MiXCR, TCRdb re-called the PCR reads, giving one row per CDR3 protein. The repertoire holds about 480,000 distinct CDR3 sequences, with 9.5% to 15% as singletons. The sequences come from PBMCs from the stem cell graft donor, collected from the stem cell graft. These receptors were taken from a human donor who donated a stem cell graft to a child with combined immunodeficiency.

The table lists this clonotype with a few counts. V is TRBV27 and J is TRBJ2-3; possibly TRBD1 for D (6 bases). Germline CDR1 and CDR2: MNHEY and SMNVEV (reference sequence). This CDR3 has 16 residues. Between the trimmed V and J ends, which lost 6 bases and 0 bases, there was a span of 16 bases. The CDR3 reads CASSSFTGHSTDTQYF. As DNA, the CDR3 is TGTGCCAGCAGCTCATTCACGGGACACAGCACAGATACGCAGTATTTT.

The sample holds many counts of this clonotype. The J gene is TRBJ2-7, the V gene TRBV20-1; 13 nucleotides align to TRBD2. The germline V gene has CDR1 DFQATT and CDR2 SNEGSKA (reference sequence). J lost 7 bases, V lost 5 bases, and 8 bases had no gene match. The CDR3 is made up of 14 amino acids. The CDR3 protein is CSAGTSGAAGEQYF. CDR3 coding DNA: TGCAGTGCTGGGACTAGCGGGGCGGCGGGGGAGCAGTACTTC.

Ten or more counts support this clonotype. The chain uses TRBV6-1 and TRBJ2-5, with 7 nucleotides matching TRBD2. The CDR3 runs to 14 residues. After removal of 6 bases from V and 1 base from J, the junction contained 5 bases not matched to a gene. The germline gives CDR1 MNHNS, CDR2 SASEGT. The CDR3 nucleotides read TGTGCCAGCAGCCAGTCGGGAGGCCAAGAGACCCAGTACTTC. Its translation: CASSQSGGQETQYF.

This chain uses TRBV6-2 or TRBV6-3 with TRBJ2-7; D is undetermined. Trimming stripped 6 bases from V and 5 bases from J, with 20 bases between. This CDR3 is 15 amino acids long. Germline-derived CDR1 and CDR2 are MNHEY and SVGEGT. The DNA for the CDR3 is TGTGCCAGCAGCTCAACTGGCCCTCAGCCGGACGAGCAGTACTTC. Translated, it gives CASSSTGPQPDEQYF.

This clonotype showed up just a few times. This sequence joins TRBV29-1 and TRBJ1-1, with 7 bases aligning to TRBD1. V shed 5 bases and J 4 bases; nucleotides not matched to a gene: 10. CDR3 length equals 14 residues. From germline, CDR1 is SQVTM and CDR2 ANQGSEA. This CDR3 is CSVHPVAGGTEAFF. CDR3 nucleotides: TGCAGCGTTCACCCGGTGGCAGGGGGCACTGAAGCTTTCTTT.

This clonotype appeared a few times. The chain links TRBV6-5 to TRBJ2-7, with D unresolved. Trimming cost V 0 bases and J 0 bases, with 12 bases left between them. The CDR3 is 16 amino acids. Germline V CDR1 and CDR2: MNHEY, SVGAGI. CDR3: CASSYSAGYLSYEQYF. The DNA for the CDR3 is TGTGCCAGCAGTTACTCGGCCGGGTACCTCTCCTACGAGCAGTACTTC.

This clonotype appeared a few times. The V gene is TRBV2, the J gene TRBJ2-3; unclear D gene. The germline V gene has CDR1 SNHLY and CDR2 FYNNEI. The CDR3 consists of 18 residues. The V end was cut by 5 bases, the J end by 3 bases, with 24 bases between. This CDR3 is CASSPPRMNSRATDTQYF. CDR3 coding DNA: TGTGCCAGCAGTCCCCCCCGGATGAATAGCAGAGCGACAGATACGCAGTATTTT.

This clonotype showed up just a few times. V is TRBV5-1 and J is TRBJ2-7; tentative D call: TRBD2 (5 bases). The germline CDR1 and CDR2 sequences are SGHRS and YFSETQ. The CDR3 runs to 16 residues. V dropped 0 bases and J dropped 6 bases, with 19 bases sitting between them. The DNA for the CDR3 is TGCGCCAGCAGCTTGGTTTTCCCCGGGGTGGCCCTCGAGCAGTACTTC. This gives the protein CASSLVFPGVALEQYF.

This clonotype was seen repeatedly, ten times or more. This chain links TRBV5-5 with TRBJ2-1, with D possibly being TRBD2 (7 bases). V dropped 7 bases and J dropped 9 bases, with 20 bases sitting between them. The CDR3 is 14 amino acids. Germline loops: CDR1 SGHKS, CDR2 YYEKEE (reference sequence). CDR3: CASARGASEGEQFF. In nucleotides, the CDR3 is TGTGCCAGCGCCCGGGGGGCTAGCGAAGGTGAGCAGTTCTTC.

This clonotype showed up just once. The chain is built from TRBV7-3 and TRBJ2-3, with D possibly being TRBD2 (7 bases). V gave up 5 bases and J gave up 6 bases, with 18 bases separating them. This CDR3 has 15 amino acids. In germline, CDR1 is SGHTA, CDR2 FQGTGA. The CDR3, as DNA: TGTGCCAGCAGCCTAGGCTGGGCGGGGGCGGATACGCAGTATTTT. Translation gives CASSLGWAGADTQYF.

This clonotype was counted only a few times. The V call is TRBV27, the J call TRBJ1-1; tentatively, D is TRBD1 (5 bases). Trimming left V 4 bases short and J 2 bases short, with 11 bases between. The germline gives CDR1 MNHEY, CDR2 SMNVEV (reference sequence). The CDR3 length is 14 residues. CDR3 loop: CASSSTRDNTEAFF. In nucleotides, the CDR3 is TGTGCCAGCAGTTCCACCAGGGATAACACTGAAGCTTTCTTT.

The chain couples TRBV4-1 to TRBJ2-5; 13 nucleotides agree with TRBD2. Germline CDR1 is MGHRA and CDR2 is YSYEKL. The CDR3 has 17 amino acids. Trimming at V came to 5 bases and at J to 2 bases, leaving 8 bases not matched to a gene. CDR3 in amino acids: CASSIWTSGGPQETQYF. The DNA of the CDR3 is TGCGCCAGCAGCATTTGGACTAGCGGGGGCCCGCAAGAGACCCAGTACTTC.

The V gene is TRBV7-2, the J gene TRBJ1-5, with TRBD1 identical over 7 bases. CDR3 length equals 15 residues. With V trimmed by 5 bases and J by 6 bases, 10 bases remained unmatched. Germline-derived CDR1 and CDR2 are SGHTA and FQGNSA. This CDR3 reads CASSPGGEWGQPQHF. The DNA of the CDR3 is TGTGCCAGCAGCCCAGGGGGGGAGTGGGGTCAGCCCCAGCATTTT.

This clonotype was seen a handful of times. The gene calls are TRBV7-2 and TRBJ2-3, with D possibly TRBD1 on 5 matching bases. V lost 2 bases to trimming and J lost 4 bases, with 7 bases between them. The CDR3 loop spans 13 amino acids. CDR1 SGHTA and CDR2 FQGNSA come from the germline V gene. The CDR3 is CASSLQGSDTQYF. Here the CDR3 DNA reads TGTGCCAGCAGCTTACAGGGTTCAGATACGCAGTATTTT.

The chain carries TRBV14 and TRBJ2-1; 7 nucleotides line up with TRBD2. CDR3 length: 17 amino acids. Germline assignment: CDR1 SGHDN and CDR2 FVKESK. With V trimmed by 0 bases and J by 2 bases, 7 bases remained unmatched. Here the CDR3 DNA reads TGTGCCAGCAGCCAAGATTTGCGGGAGTGGCCCTACAATGAGCAGTTCTTC. Translation gives CASSQDLREWPYNEQFF.

This clonotype came up a few times. J is TRBJ2-7 and V is TRBV28; unclear D gene. V was trimmed by 5 bases and J by 9 bases, leaving 11 bases between them. The V gene's germline CDR1 is MDHEN and CDR2 SYDVKM. The CDR3 extends over 11 amino acids. The CDR3 here is CASSETRTQYF. In DNA, the CDR3 is TGTGCCAGCAGTGAAACCCGCACGCAGTACTTC.

J is TRBJ2-2 and V is TRBV6-1; the D is unclear. V was cut by 6 bases and J by 5 bases, with 10 bases left in between. This CDR3 spans 13 amino acids. Germline V gives CDR1 MNHNS, CDR2 SASEGT. CDR3 region: CASRVEATGELFF. Written as DNA, the CDR3 is TGTGCCAGCAGAGTTGAAGCGACCGGGGAGCTGTTTTTT.

This clonotype appeared many times. The rearrangement uses TRBV15 and TRBJ2-2, with 8 bases that match TRBD1. The CDR3 contains 15 residues. J lost 5 bases, V lost 8 bases, and 10 bases had no gene match. Per the germline V gene, CDR1 is LNHNV and CDR2 is YYDKDF (reference sequence). The CDR3 DNA sequence: TGTGCCACCGATCCAGGGGGCGCGGGGACCGGGGAGCTGTTTTTT. Translated: CATDPGGAGTGELFF. Full variable domain (missing parts from reference TRBV15 and TRBJ2-2): DAMVIQNPRYQVTQFGKPVTLSCSQTLNHNVMYWYQQKSSQAPKLLFHYYDKDFNNEADTPDNFQSRRPNTSFCFLDIRSPGLGDTAMYLCATDPGGAGTGELFFGEGSRLTVL.

This clonotype was detected many times. The genes are TRBV27 and TRBJ1-1; D perhaps matches TRBD1 (6 bases). The germline V and J ends were trimmed by 5 bases and 1 base, with 8 bases remaining between them. This CDR3 is 13 amino acids long. The germline V gene has CDR1 MNHEY and CDR2 SMNVEV (reference sequence). The CDR3: CASSNRENTEAFF. The CDR3 region has the DNA TGTGCCAGCAGTAACAGGGAGAACACTGAAGCTTTCTTT.